Listed here is a single T cell receptor (beta chain). Its antigen is not known. Trimming removed 5 bases from V and 4 bases from J, with 16 bases in between. The V gene's germline CDR1 is SGHAT and CDR2 FQNNGV. The CDR3 extends over 15 amino acids. Assay: immunoSEQ multiplex PCR; the TCRdb copy retains only in-frame clones and omits some. The table lists under 150,000 clones, 75% to 95% of them singletons. This specimen belongs to a study of cytotoxic CD8 clonotypes in ibrutinib-treated CLL. Whole-study findings and limits: At the start, clonality exceeded age-matched healthy donors and followed circulating CD8+ T-cell counts. Contraction or stability on treatment was seen for public clonotypes, which were uncommon.

The source is a human donor with chronic lymphocytic leukemia. The material was PBMCs, obtained after 12 months of ibrutinib treatment. The chain employs TRBV11-2 and TRBJ2-3; D tentatively reads TRBD1 or TRBD2 (5 bases each). The CDR3 here is CASSTRVRGADTQYF. The CDR3 DNA sequence: TGTGCCAGCAGCACAAGGGTCCGAGGGGCAGATACGCAGTATTTT.